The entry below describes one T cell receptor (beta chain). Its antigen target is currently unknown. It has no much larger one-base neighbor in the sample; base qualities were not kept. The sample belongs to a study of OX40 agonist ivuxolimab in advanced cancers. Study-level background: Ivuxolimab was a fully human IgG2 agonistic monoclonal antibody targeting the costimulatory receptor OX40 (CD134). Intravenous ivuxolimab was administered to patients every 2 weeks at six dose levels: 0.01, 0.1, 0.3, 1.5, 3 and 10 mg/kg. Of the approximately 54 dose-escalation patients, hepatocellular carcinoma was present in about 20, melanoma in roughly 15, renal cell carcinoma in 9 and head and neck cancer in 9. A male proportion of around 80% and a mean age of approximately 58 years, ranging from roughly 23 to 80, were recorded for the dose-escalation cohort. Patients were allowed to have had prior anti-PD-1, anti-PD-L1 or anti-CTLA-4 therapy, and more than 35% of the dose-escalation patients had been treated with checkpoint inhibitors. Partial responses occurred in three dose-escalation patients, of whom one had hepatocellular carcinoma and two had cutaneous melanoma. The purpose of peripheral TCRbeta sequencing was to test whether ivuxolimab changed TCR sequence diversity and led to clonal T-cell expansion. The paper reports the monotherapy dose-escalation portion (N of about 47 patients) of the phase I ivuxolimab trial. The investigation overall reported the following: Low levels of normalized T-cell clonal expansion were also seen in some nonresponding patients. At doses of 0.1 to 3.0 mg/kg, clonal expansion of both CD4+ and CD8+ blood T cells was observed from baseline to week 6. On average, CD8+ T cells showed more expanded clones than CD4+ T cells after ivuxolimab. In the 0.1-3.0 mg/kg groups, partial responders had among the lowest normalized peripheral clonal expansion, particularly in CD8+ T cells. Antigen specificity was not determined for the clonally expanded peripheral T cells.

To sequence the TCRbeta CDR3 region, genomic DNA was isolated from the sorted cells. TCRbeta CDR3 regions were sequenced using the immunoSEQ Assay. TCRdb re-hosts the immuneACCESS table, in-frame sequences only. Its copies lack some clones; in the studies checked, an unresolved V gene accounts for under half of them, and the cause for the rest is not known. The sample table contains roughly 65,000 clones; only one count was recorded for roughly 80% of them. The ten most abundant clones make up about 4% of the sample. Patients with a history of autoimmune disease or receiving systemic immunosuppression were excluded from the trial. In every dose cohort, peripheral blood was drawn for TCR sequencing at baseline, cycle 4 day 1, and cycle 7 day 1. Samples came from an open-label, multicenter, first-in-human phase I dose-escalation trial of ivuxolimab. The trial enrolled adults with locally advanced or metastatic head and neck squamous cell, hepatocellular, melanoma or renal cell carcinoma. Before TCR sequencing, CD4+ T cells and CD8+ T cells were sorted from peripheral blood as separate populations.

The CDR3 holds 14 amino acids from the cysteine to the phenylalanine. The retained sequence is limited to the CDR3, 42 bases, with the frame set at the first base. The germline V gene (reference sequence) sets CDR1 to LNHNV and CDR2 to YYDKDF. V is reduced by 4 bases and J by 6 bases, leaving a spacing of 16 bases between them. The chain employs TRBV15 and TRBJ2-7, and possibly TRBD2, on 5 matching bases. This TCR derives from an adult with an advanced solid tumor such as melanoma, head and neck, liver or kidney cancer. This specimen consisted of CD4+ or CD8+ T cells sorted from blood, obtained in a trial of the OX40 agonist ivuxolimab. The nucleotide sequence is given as TGTGCCACCAGCACCCGGACTGACCTCCGCGAGCAGTACTTC. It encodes CATSTRTDLREQYF.